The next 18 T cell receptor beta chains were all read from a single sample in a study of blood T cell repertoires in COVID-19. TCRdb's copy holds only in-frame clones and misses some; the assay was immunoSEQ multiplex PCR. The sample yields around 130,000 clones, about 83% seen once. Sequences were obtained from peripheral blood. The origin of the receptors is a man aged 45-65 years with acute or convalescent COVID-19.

CDR3: CASSISARDNQPQHF. The CDR3 region has the DNA TGTGCCAGTAGTATATCCGCCAGGGACAATCAGCCCCAGCATTTT. The chain recombines TRBV19 with TRBJ1-5; a weak D match, TRBD1 (5 bases). The CDR3 consists of 15 residues. Germline assignment: CDR1 LNHDA and CDR2 SQIVND (reference sequence). V lost 2 bases and J 3 bases, leaving 11 bases between the germline ends.

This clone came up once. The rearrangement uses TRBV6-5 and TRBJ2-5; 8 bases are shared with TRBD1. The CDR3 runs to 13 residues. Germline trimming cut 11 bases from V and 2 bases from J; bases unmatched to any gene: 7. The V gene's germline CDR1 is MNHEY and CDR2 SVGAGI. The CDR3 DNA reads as TGTGCCGGAGGGACAGGACAACAAGAGACCCAGTACTTC. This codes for CAGGTGQQETQYF.

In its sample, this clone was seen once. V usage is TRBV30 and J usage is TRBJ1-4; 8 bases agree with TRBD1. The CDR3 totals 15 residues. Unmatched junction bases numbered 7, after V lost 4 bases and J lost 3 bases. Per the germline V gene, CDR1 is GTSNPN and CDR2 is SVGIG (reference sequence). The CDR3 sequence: CAWTRDRSPNEKLFF. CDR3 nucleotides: TGTGCCTGGACCCGGGACAGGAGTCCTAATGAAAAACTGTTTTTT.

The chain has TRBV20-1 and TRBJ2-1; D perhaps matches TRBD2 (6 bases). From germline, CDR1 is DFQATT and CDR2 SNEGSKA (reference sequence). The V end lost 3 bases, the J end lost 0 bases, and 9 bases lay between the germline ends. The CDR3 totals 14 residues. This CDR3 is CSASWGGSYNEQFF. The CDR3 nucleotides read TGCAGTGCTAGTTGGGGAGGCTCCTACAATGAGCAGTTCTTC.

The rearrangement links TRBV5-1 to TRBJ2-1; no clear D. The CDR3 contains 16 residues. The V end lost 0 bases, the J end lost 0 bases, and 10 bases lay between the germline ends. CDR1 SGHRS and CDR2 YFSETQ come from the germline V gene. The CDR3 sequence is CASSLVEAFSYNEQFF. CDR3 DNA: TGCGCCAGCAGCTTGGTAGAAGCGTTCTCCTACAATGAGCAGTTCTTC.

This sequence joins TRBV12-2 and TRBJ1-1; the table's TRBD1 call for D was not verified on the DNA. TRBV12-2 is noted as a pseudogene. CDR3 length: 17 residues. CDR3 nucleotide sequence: TGTGCAAGTCGTACCCCCGGACAGGGGGCTAAGATCACTGAAGCTTTCTTT. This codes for CASRTPGQGAKITEAFF.

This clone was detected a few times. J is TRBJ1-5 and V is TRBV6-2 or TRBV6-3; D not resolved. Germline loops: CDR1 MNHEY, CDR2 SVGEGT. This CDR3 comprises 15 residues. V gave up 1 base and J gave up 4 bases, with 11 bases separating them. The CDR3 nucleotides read TGTGCCAGCAGTTACTTAGCGACTGCAAATCAGCCCCAGCATTTT. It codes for CASSYLATANQPQHF.

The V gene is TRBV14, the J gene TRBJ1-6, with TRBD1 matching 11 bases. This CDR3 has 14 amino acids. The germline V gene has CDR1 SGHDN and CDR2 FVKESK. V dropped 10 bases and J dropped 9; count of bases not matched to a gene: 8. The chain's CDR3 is CATSSGQGGSPLHF. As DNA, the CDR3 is TGTGCCACCAGTTCGGGACAGGGGGGTTCACCCCTCCACTTT.

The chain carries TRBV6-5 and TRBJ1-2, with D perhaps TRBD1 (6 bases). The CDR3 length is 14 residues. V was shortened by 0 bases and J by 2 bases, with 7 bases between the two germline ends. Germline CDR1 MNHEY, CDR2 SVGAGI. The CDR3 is CASSYSTGNYGYTF. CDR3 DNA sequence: TGTGCCAGCAGTTACTCGACAGGAAACTATGGCTACACCTTC.

CDR3 coding DNA: TGCGCCAGCAGCCAAAGGGGGGGCAGGGATGGCTACACCTTC. This encodes CASSQRGGRDGYTF. The chain combines TRBV4-1 with TRBJ1-2; D may be TRBD1 (6 bases). CDR1 MGHRA and CDR2 YSYEKL come from the germline V gene. The CDR3 has 14 amino acids. V was clipped by 2 bases and J by 6 bases, with 13 bases between them.

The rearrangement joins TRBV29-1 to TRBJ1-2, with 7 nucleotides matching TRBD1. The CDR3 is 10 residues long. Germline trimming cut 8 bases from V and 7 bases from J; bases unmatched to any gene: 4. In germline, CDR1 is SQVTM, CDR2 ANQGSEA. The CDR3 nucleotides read TGCAGCATAAGGGACAGTGGCTACACCTTC. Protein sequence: CSIRDSGYTF.

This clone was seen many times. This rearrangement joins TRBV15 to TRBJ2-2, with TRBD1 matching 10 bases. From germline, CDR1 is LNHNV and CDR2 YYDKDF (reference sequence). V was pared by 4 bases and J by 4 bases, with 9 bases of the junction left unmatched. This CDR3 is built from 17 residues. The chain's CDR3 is CATSKRLRTGGTGELFF. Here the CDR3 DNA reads TGTGCCACCAGCAAGCGCCTGCGGACAGGGGGCACCGGGGAGCTGTTTTTT.

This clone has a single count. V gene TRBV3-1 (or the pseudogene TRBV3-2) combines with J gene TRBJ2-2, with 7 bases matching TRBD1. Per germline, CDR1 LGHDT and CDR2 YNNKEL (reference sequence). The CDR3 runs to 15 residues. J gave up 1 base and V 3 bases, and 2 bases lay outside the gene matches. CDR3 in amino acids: CASSQDRMNTGELFF. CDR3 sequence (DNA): TGTGCCAGCAGCCAGGACAGGATGAACACCGGGGAGCTGTTTTTT.

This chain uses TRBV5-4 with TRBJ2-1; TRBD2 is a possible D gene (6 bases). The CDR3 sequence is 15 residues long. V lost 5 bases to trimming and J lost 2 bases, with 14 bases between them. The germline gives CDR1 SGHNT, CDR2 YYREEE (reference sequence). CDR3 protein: CASSSPSGAYNEQFF. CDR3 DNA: TGTGCCAGCAGTTCTCCGTCGGGGGCCTACAATGAGCAGTTCTTC.

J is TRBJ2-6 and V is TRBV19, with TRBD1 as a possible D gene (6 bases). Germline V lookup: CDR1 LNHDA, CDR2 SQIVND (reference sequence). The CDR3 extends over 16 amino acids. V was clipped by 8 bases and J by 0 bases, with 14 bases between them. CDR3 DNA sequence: TGTGCCAGTGGCCGGGACATGAGCTCTGGGGCCAACGTCCTGACTTTC. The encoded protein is CASGRDMSSGANVLTF.

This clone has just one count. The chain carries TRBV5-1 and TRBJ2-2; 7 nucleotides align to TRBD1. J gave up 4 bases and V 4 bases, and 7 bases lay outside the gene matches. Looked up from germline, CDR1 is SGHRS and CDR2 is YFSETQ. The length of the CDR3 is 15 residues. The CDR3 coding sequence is TGCGCCAGCAGCCCGGACAGGCTCACCACCGGGGAGCTGTTTTTT. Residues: CASSPDRLTTGELFF.

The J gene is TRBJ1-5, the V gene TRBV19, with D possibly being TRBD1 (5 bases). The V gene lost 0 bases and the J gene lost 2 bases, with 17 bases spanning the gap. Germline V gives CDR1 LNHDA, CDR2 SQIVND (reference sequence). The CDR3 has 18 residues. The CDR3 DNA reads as TGTGCCAGTAGTATAGATTGGGGAGGGGCCGGCGGCAATCAGCCCCAGCATTTT. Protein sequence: CASSIDWGGAGGNQPQHF.

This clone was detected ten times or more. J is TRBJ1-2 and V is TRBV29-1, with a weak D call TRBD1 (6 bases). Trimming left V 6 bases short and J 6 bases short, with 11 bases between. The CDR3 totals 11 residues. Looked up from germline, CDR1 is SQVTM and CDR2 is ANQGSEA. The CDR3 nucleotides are TGCAGCGTGGGGGCGGGGGATGGCTACACCTTC. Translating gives CSVGAGDGYTF. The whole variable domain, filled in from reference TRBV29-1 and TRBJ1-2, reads SAVISQKPSRDICQRGTSLTIQCQVDSQVTMMFWYRQQPGQSLTLIATANQGSEATYESGFVIDKFPISRPNLTFSTLTVSNMSPEDSSIYLCSVGAGDGYTFGSGTRLTVV.